These 28 T cell receptor beta chains were sequenced from one sample in a study of cytomegalovirus exposure and HLA in healthy donors. This PCR relied on a set of 60 Vbeta primers and 13 Jbeta primers. The protocol was immunoSEQ multiplex PCR, while the TCRdb copy is restricted to in-frame clones and leaves out a portion. The repertoire holds fewer than 75,000 clones, with about four fifths as singletons. The sample consisted of PBMCs. All receptors come from a woman aged 25 to 39 in good health and CMV-seronegative.

This chain connects TRBV28 to TRBJ1-2; 7 bases fit TRBD1. The CDR3 consists of 13 residues. In germline, CDR1 is MDHEN, CDR2 SYDVKM. Losses at the gene ends were 8 bases for V and 4 bases for J; bases not matched to a gene: 7. CDR3 sequence reads: CASSQGFGYGYTF. Written as DNA, the CDR3 is TGTGCCAGCTCACAGGGGTTCGGCTATGGCTACACCTTC.

The chain combines TRBV9 with TRBJ2-2; tentative D call: TRBD1 (6 bases). V was pared by 2 bases and J by 5 bases, with 10 bases between. CDR3 length: 14 amino acids. Germline assignment: CDR1 SGDLS and CDR2 YYNGEE. The CDR3 here is CASSVSGQTGELFF. Here the CDR3 DNA reads TGTGCCAGCAGCGTCAGCGGACAGACCGGGGAGCTGTTTTTT.

The J gene is TRBJ2-7, the V gene TRBV15; 12 positions match TRBD2. This CDR3 has 15 amino acids. V was clipped by 3 bases and J by 6 bases; unmatched bases: 6. In germline, CDR1 is LNHNV, CDR2 YYDKDF (reference sequence). The CDR3 nucleotides are TGTGCCACCAGCAGCCGACTAGCGGGAGTCTCCGAGCAGTACTTC. This sequence encodes CATSSRLAGVSEQYF.

The chain employs TRBV2 and TRBJ1-5; D possibly corresponds to TRBD1 (5 bases). The CDR3 is 14 residues long. Germline-derived CDR1 and CDR2 are SNHLY and FYNNEI. V was cut by 1 base and J by 8 bases, with 12 bases left in between. The CDR3 reads CASSEGQGSKPQHF. CDR3 in DNA: TGTGCCAGCAGTGAAGGGCAGGGCAGCAAGCCCCAGCATTTT. The full variable domain, its missing parts supplied by reference TRBV2 and TRBJ1-5, is EPEVTQTPSHQVTQMGQEVILRCVPISNHLYFYWYRQILGQKVEFLVSFYNNEISEKSEIFDDQFSVERPDGSNFTLKIRSTKLEDSAMYFCASSEGQGSKPQHFGDGTRLSIL.

This clone was seen once. V is TRBV7-9 and J is TRBJ1-1; D call uncertain. Trimming pared 2 bases from V and 0 bases from J, leaving 10 bases between. This CDR3 comprises 15 residues. In germline, CDR1 is SEHNR, CDR2 FQNEAQ (reference sequence). The CDR3 sequence: CASSLPEAMNTEAFF. CDR3 nucleotides: TGTGCCAGCAGCTTACCTGAGGCCATGAACACTGAAGCTTTCTTT.

V usage is TRBV5-4 and J usage is TRBJ1-1; D ambiguous. The germline V gene encodes CDR1 SGHNT and CDR2 YYREEE (reference sequence). The CDR3 spans 16 residues. V lost 0 bases and J 5 bases, leaving 17 bases between the germline ends. The CDR3 DNA sequence: TGTGCCAGCAGCTTGGGGCGGTTGGCAGAGAGTACTGAAGCTTTCTTT. Amino acid sequence: CASSLGRLAESTEAFF.

The chain uses TRBV7-9 and TRBJ1-1, with TRBD1 matching 7 bases. V lost 1 base to trimming and J lost 8 bases; unmatched junction nucleotides: 4. Germline V gives CDR1 SEHNR, CDR2 FQNEAQ (reference sequence). This CDR3 has 13 amino acids. CDR3 nucleotide sequence: TGTGCCAGCAGCTTAGTGGGACAGAGAGAAGCTTTCTTT. This encodes CASSLVGQREAFF.

The chain recombines TRBV7-9 with TRBJ2-1; 7 bases are shared with TRBD1. Germline CDR1 and CDR2: SEHNR and FQNEAQ (reference sequence). The CDR3 contains 14 residues. With 4 bases clipped from V and 8 bases from J, the junction kept 8 bases outside the gene matches. CDR3 region: CASSSKRQGDEQFF. CDR3 nucleotide sequence: TGTGCCAGCAGCTCGAAGCGGCAGGGGGATGAGCAGTTCTTC. Using reference TRBV7-9 and TRBJ2-1 for the parts outside the CDR3, the full variable domain is DTGVSQNPRHKITKRGQNVTFRCDPISEHNRLYWYRQTLGQGPEFLTYFQNEAQLEKSRLLSDRFSAERPKGSFSTLEIQRTEQGDSAMYLCASSSKRQGDEQFFGPGTRLTVL.

The V call is TRBV6-1, the J call TRBJ2-7; 11 bases fit TRBD2. V was pared by 6 bases and J by 2 bases, with 6 bases of the junction left unmatched. The CDR3 has 15 residues. The germline V gene encodes CDR1 MNHNS and CDR2 SASEGT. The CDR3 DNA is TGTGCCAGCAGCACCACTAGCGGGGGTACCTACGAGCAGTACTTC. It translates to CASSTTSGGTYEQYF.

The J gene is TRBJ2-1, the V gene TRBV5-6, with 8 bases lining up with TRBD2. CDR1 and CDR2 (germline): SGHDT, YYEEEE. Trimming cost V 3 bases and J 6 bases; bases outside gene matches: 5. The CDR3 length is 14 residues. CDR3 sequence: CASSSSLAANEQFF. DNA of the CDR3: TGTGCCAGCAGCTCCTCACTAGCGGCCAATGAGCAGTTCTTC.

The V call is TRBV7-2, the J call TRBJ2-1; TRBD2 agrees at 14 bases. Germline CDR1 is SGHTA and CDR2 is FQGNSA. V was pared by 1 base and J by 9 bases, with 8 bases of the junction left unmatched. This CDR3 comprises 17 residues. The CDR3 DNA reads TGTGCCAGCAGCTTAGGCCTGACTAGCGGGAGGGCCGGTGAGCAGTTCTTC. This gives the protein CASSLGLTSGRAGEQFF. Full variable domain (missing parts from reference TRBV7-2 and TRBJ2-1): GAGVSQSPSNKVTEKGKDVELRCDPISGHTALYWYRQSLGQGLEFLIYFQGNSAPDKSGLPSDRFSAERTGGSVSTLTIQRTQQEDSAVYLCASSLGLTSGRAGEQFFGPGTRLTVL.

This chain connects TRBV7-9 to TRBJ1-2, with unresolved D. Deletions cut 4 bases from V and 0 bases from J, with 12 bases between. The CDR3 is 15 amino acids. Per germline, CDR1 SEHNR and CDR2 FQNEAQ (reference sequence). The CDR3 is CASSSPGEANYGYTF. The CDR3 DNA reads TGTGCCAGCAGCTCGCCTGGGGAGGCTAACTATGGCTACACCTTC.

This sequence joins TRBV7-2 and TRBJ1-2; 8 bases align to TRBD1. The germline CDR1 and CDR2 sequences are SGHTA and FQGNSA. The V and J ends lost 5 bases and 6 bases, in that order; junction bases with no gene match: 11. The CDR3 runs to 15 residues. CDR3 region: CASSLQGQGLDGYTF. DNA for the CDR3: TGTGCCAGCAGCCTCCAAGGACAGGGTCTCGATGGCTACACCTTC.

This rearrangement joins TRBV28 to TRBJ2-7; 8 nucleotides line up with TRBD1. The CDR3 consists of 14 residues. J lost 4 bases, V lost 6 bases, and 8 bases had no gene match. CDR1 is MDHEN, CDR2 SYDVKM, per germline. The CDR3 coding sequence is TGTGCCAGCAGCGGCCAGGGGGCGCTTTACGAGCAGTACTTC. Translating gives CASSGQGALYEQYF.

V gene TRBV5-1 combines with J gene TRBJ2-1; 13 bases align to TRBD2. The ends lost 4 bases at V and 4 bases at J; junction bases unmatched: 2. Looked up from germline, CDR1 is SGHRS and CDR2 is YFSETQ. The CDR3 length is 15 residues. The CDR3 loop reads CASSLTSGRYNEQFF. CDR3 in DNA: TGCGCCAGCAGCCTGACTAGCGGGAGGTACAATGAGCAGTTCTTC.

The chain is built from TRBV7-2 and TRBJ2-7; D gene uncertain. The germline V and J ends were trimmed by 5 bases and 2 bases, with 13 bases remaining between them. Germline CDR1 and CDR2: SGHTA and FQGNSA. This CDR3 comprises 14 residues. The CDR3 region has the DNA TGTGCCAGCAGCCCCTCTAGGCCCCCCTACGAGCAGTACTTC. It encodes CASSPSRPPYEQYF.

The V gene is TRBV7-8, the J gene TRBJ2-2; a possible D gene is TRBD1 (5 bases). Germline CDR1 is SGHVS and CDR2 is FQNEAQ. The CDR3 has 15 residues. Trimming removed 8 bases at V and 5 bases at J, with 18 bases between. This chain's CDR3 is CASDSRGGRTGELFF. DNA for the CDR3: TGTGCCAGCGACTCAAGGGGCGGCAGGACCGGGGAGCTGTTTTTT.

The V call is TRBV4-3, the J call TRBJ1-5; the D is unclear. Trimming removed 0 bases from V and 7 bases from J, with 7 bases in between. The CDR3 is made up of 13 amino acids. The V gene's germline CDR1 is LGHNA and CDR2 YSLEER. CDR3 sequence reads: CASSQDFKQPQHF. DNA for the CDR3: TGCGCCAGCAGCCAAGATTTTAAACAGCCCCAGCATTTT.

The chain recombines TRBV6-5 with TRBJ1-2, with D possibly TRBD1 on 6 matching bases. V shed 3 bases and J shed 5 bases, with 16 bases lying between them. CDR1 and CDR2 (germline): MNHEY, SVGAGI. This CDR3 comprises 15 residues. The CDR3 loop is CASSYALPGEYGYTF. For the CDR3, the DNA is TGTGCCAGCAGTTATGCCCTCCCAGGGGAGTATGGCTACACCTTC.

The chain joins TRBV7-2 to TRBJ1-4, with D possibly TRBD1 on 5 matching bases. V shed 7 bases and J shed 8 bases, with 11 bases lying between them. The CDR3 spans 12 residues. Germline CDR1 and CDR2: SGHTA and FQGNSA. CDR3: CASTREGEKLFF. In DNA form, the CDR3 reads TGTGCCAGCACCAGGGAAGGGGAAAAACTGTTTTTT.

This chain uses TRBV28 with TRBJ1-6, with 7 bases fitting TRBD1. Germline assignment: CDR1 MDHEN and CDR2 SYDVKM. V was clipped by 7 bases and J by 7 bases; unmatched bases: 7. CDR3 length: 14 amino acids. As DNA, the CDR3 is TGTGCCAGCAAACTCCGACAGGGCAATTCACCCCTCCACTTT. Translating it yields CASKLRQGNSPLHF.

This chain links TRBV4-1 with TRBJ1-6; 10 nucleotides agree with TRBD1. Germline trimming cut 5 bases from V and 10 bases from J; bases unmatched to any gene: 14. The CDR3 spans 17 residues. Germline CDR1 and CDR2: MGHRA and YSYEKL. CDR3 sequence (DNA): TGCGCCAGCAGCTATGAAATTTCCGGGACAGGGGAATCACCCCTCCACTTT. Amino acids: CASSYEISGTGESPLHF.

The chain couples TRBV30 to TRBJ1-2; 7 bases are a match to TRBD1. The CDR3 runs 12 residues. V gave up 4 bases and J gave up 2 bases; unmatched junction bases: 1. Germline-derived CDR1 and CDR2 are GTSNPN and SVGIG (reference sequence). CDR3 in DNA: TGTGCCTGGAAGGGACAGAACTATGGCTACACCTTC. This encodes CAWKGQNYGYTF.

The CDR3: CASSQLPSSNEQFF. The CDR3 nucleotides read TGTGCCAGCAGCCAATTGCCGAGCTCCAATGAGCAGTTCTTC. The V gene is TRBV7-9, the J gene TRBJ2-1; D is uncertain. V lost 5 bases, J lost 6 bases, and 14 bases lay in between. Germline V gives CDR1 SEHNR, CDR2 FQNEAQ (reference sequence). The CDR3 has 14 amino acids. Full variable domain (outside the CDR3, taken from reference TRBV7-9 and TRBJ2-1): DTGVSQNPRHKITKRGQNVTFRCDPISEHNRLYWYRQTLGQGPEFLTYFQNEAQLEKSRLLSDRFSAERPKGSFSTLEIQRTEQGDSAMYLCASSQLPSSNEQFFGPGTRLTVL.

This clone was seen only once. V and J are TRBV6-5 and TRBJ2-3, with D possibly matching TRBD2 (6 bases). The V end was cut by 11 bases, the J end by 0 bases, with 9 bases between. There are 12 residues in the CDR3. The germline gives CDR1 MNHEY, CDR2 SVGAGI. The CDR3 DNA sequence: TGTGCCGCGGGGTTTAGCACAGATACGCAGTATTTT. Protein product: CAAGFSTDTQYF.

This sequence joins TRBV19 and TRBJ2-3, with D tentatively TRBD1 (6 bases). Trimming cost V 10 bases and J 0 bases, with 11 bases left between them. From germline, CDR1 is LNHDA and CDR2 SQIVND (reference sequence). The CDR3 consists of 13 residues. The CDR3 loop is CATKDRSTDTQYF. The CDR3, as DNA: TGTGCCACTAAGGACAGAAGCACAGATACGCAGTATTTT. Drawing the rest from reference TRBV19 and TRBJ2-3, the complete variable domain is DGGITQSPKYLFRKEGQNVTLSCEQNLNHDAMYWYRQDPGQGLRLIYYSQIVNDFQKGDIAEGYSVSREKKESFPLTVTSAQKNPTAFYLCATKDRSTDTQYFGPGTRLTVL.

The chain has TRBV5-4 and TRBJ2-1; 8 nucleotides match TRBD2. CDR3 length: 16 residues. V gave up 3 bases and J gave up 5 bases; unmatched junction bases: 10. Germline V gives CDR1 SGHNT, CDR2 YYREEE (reference sequence). CDR3 protein: CASSYKRERADNEQFF. The CDR3 DNA follows: TGTGCCAGCAGCTACAAGCGGGAGCGAGCGGACAATGAGCAGTTCTTC.

The CDR3 protein is CAWSGVGGNQPQHF. The CDR3 DNA follows: TGTGCCTGGAGTGGGGTAGGGGGCAATCAGCCCCAGCATTTT. J is TRBJ1-5 and V is TRBV30; D is possibly TRBD1 (5 bases). CDR3 length: 14 residues. Deletions cut 1 base from V and 2 bases from J, with 9 bases between. In germline, CDR1 is GTSNPN, CDR2 SVGIG (reference sequence). The complete variable domain, with remaining parts taken from reference TRBV30 and TRBJ1-5, reads SQTIHQWPATLVQPVGSPLSLECTVEGTSNPNLYWYRQAAGRGLQLLFYSVGIGQISSEVPQNLSASRPQDRQFILSSKKLLLSDSGFYLCAWSGVGGNQPQHFGDGTRLSIL.